This record covers a single T cell receptor beta chain. No base qualities exist here, and no much larger clone lies one base off it. These data come from a study of T cells in tuberculosis (dated by TCRdb to 2016 to 2019). Concerning the study at large: To characterize T cells specific for the mycobacterial lipid antigen glucose monomycolate (GMM), the study used CD1B tetramers together with high-throughput TCR immunosequencing.

Spanning cysteine to phenylalanine, the CDR3 consists of 14 amino acids. Only the CDR3 DNA stays, 42 bases, in frame from base 1. CDR1 LNHDA and CDR2 SQIVND were looked up in the germline V gene (reference sequence). V is cut by 6 bases and J by 4 bases, and the space between the germline ends is 15 bases. What the authors observed across the whole study: T cells binding the CD1B-GMM tetramer with low affinity may have been missed by the stringent sort gate.

Because TCR-alpha and TCR-beta chains were sequenced unpaired, no information on chain pairing was available. The immunoSEQ multiplex PCR assay was used to generate TCR libraries, with TCR-beta and/or TCR-alpha/delta assays applied to each sample. The Illumina high-throughput platform was used to sequence the amplified TCR libraries. The authors' pipeline ran thus. Clustering and dimensionality reduction relied on pairwise TCRdist distances among GMM-specific receptors from T cells that were either sorted ex vivo or expanded in vitro. Sequence motifs defined by gene usage and CDR3 content were checked for enrichment by comparing tetramer-positive and tetramer-negative populations. What TCRdb holds here is the immuneACCESS table cut down to in-frame rearrangements. Part of the clones is not present; checked against another copy, under half of the missing clones reflect an unresolved V gene, and the others are unexplained. Clone size and the V and J calls come from that table; the DNA yielded D and trimming. This sample lists approximately 59,000 clones; 88% were detected once. The ten largest clones take up about a fifth of the sample.

After being thawed and rested overnight, PBMC were stained with GMM-loaded CD1B tetramer, a Live/Dead dye and anti-CD3, and were then sorted on a FACS Aria II. The CD1B tetramers were loaded with C32 glucose monomycolate that had been purified from Rhodococcus equi. Before cryopreservation, the PBMC used for tetramer sorting had been depleted of CD14-expressing monocytes for a separate study. From each donor, 85,000 to 100,000 tetramer-negative cells were sorted and were analyzed alongside the tetramer-positive cells. Antigen-specific T cells were sorted from four healthy South African adults using GMM-loaded CD1B tetramers.

Specimen: CD1b-GMM tetramer-negative cells sorted from PBMCs. The cell subset or site label, as the study defines it: T cells not binding CD1B-GMM tetramer, sorted from same donor. This sequence was found in an adult woman with latent tuberculosis. The chain couples TRBV19 to TRBJ1-1; the best D guess is TRBD1, with 6 bases matching. The CDR3 protein sequence reads: CASRTRDTATEAFF. The sequenced DNA is TGTGCCAGTAGAACTCGGGACACTGCCACTGAAGCTTTCTTT.